This TCR beta chain was retrieved from a study of CD8 T cells in ankylosing spondylitis. Broader study findings: Ankylosing spondylitis blood appeared to be characterized by a TCR beta motif of about 8 highly homologous variants.

This clonotype was seen at least ten times. Its antigen is as yet unknown. The CDR3 length is 14 residues. CDR1 and CDR2 from the germline V gene are SGHDT and YYEEEE. Trimming pared 2 bases from V and 5 bases from J, leaving 14 bases between. Each CDR3 protein gets one entry after TCRdb re-called the 5' RACE reads with MiXCR. The data contain approximately 520,000 distinct CDR3 sequences, under 5.5% of them singletons. This clonotype was obtained from a male donor with ankylosing spondylitis. The chain couples TRBV5-6 to TRBJ2-7; no reliable D call. Sequencing was performed on blood, either unsorted or a sorted T cell fraction (not recorded which). CDR3 DNA sequence: TGTGCCAGCAGCTTTTTAGCCAACCCCAACGAGCAGTACTTC. This gives the protein CASSFLANPNEQYF.